This is a list of T cell receptor beta chains from one sample in a study of T cells in Graves' hyperthyroidism and ophthalmopathy. MiXCR, applied by TCRdb to the multiplex PCR reads, yields one record per CDR3 protein. The sample records about 620,000 distinct CDR3 sequences, about a sixth being singletons. Sequenced material: blood. These receptors were collected from a woman in her twenties or thirties with Graves' hyperthyroidism. Each CDR3 is given with its conserved first and last residue. A D gene is named only where the DNA matches it firmly. A row's size may be missing; if present it is once, few, many or a size class.

D: TRBD2
V: TRBV27
J: TRBJ2-2
size: NA
CDR3: CASSLWGGLAVRNTGELFF
DNA: TGTGCCAGCAGTTTATGGGGGGGACTAGCGGTCAGAAACACCGGGGAGCTGTTTTTT

D: NA
V: TRBV19
J: TRBJ1-1
size: NA
CDR3: CASSIATAKTEAFF
DNA: TGTGCCAGTAGTATCGCTACGGCGAAGACTGAAGCTTTCTTT

D: NA
V: TRBV7-9
J: TRBJ2-1
size: many
CDR3: CASSARQGGPYNEQFF
DNA: TGTGCCAGCAGCGCACGCCAGGGGGGACCCTACAATGAGCAGTTCTTC

D: NA
V: TRBV20-1
J: TRBJ2-7
size: few
CDR3: CSARAAYEQYF
DNA: TGCAGTGCTAGGGCCGCCTACGAGCAGTACTTC

D: TRBD1
V: TRBV6-1
J: TRBJ1-5
size: few
CDR3: CASSYVGTVYSNQPQHF
DNA: TGTGCCAGCAGTTATGTCGGGACAGTCTATAGCAATCAGCCCCAGCATTTT

D: NA
V: TRBV27
J: TRBJ2-2
size: NA
CDR3: CASSLWPDTGELFF
DNA: TGTGCCAGCAGTTTATGGCCCGACACCGGGGAGCTGTTTTTT

D: TRBD1
V: TRBV3-1
J: TRBJ1-6
size: NA
CDR3: CASRQNRGLRNNSPLHF
DNA: TGTGCCAGCAGACAGAACAGGGGGCTAAGGAATAATTCACCCCTCCACTTT

D: NA
V: TRBV2
J: TRBJ2-3
size: many
CDR3: CASRPDYLSIPDTQYF
DNA: TGTGCCAGCAGGCCTGACTACCTGAGTATCCCAGATACGCAGTATTTT

D: NA
V: TRBV25-1
J: TRBJ2-1
size: NA
CDR3: CASSESIGSASSFDNEQFF
DNA: TGTGCCAGCAGTGAATCGATAGGTTCTGCATCCTCCTTCGACAATGAGCAGTTCTTC

D: TRBD2
V: TRBV5-1
J: TRBJ2-5
size: NA
CDR3: CASSSSGRSETQYF
DNA: TGCGCCAGCAGCTCTAGCGGGAGATCGGAGACCCAGTACTTC

D: NA
V: TRBV15
J: TRBJ1-5
size: many
CDR3: CATSREGRGQPQHF
DNA: TGTGCCACCAGCAGAGAGGGTAGGGGTCAGCCCCAGCATTTT

D: TRBD2
V: TRBV7-9
J: TRBJ2-7
size: NA
CDR3: CASSKTSGRLDEQYF
DNA: TGTGCCAGTAGCAAGACTAGCGGGAGGTTAGACGAGCAGTACTTC

D: NA
V: TRBV19
J: TRBJ2-1
size: few
CDR3: CASSIDGGRIYNEQFF
DNA: TGTGCCAGTAGTATAGACGGGGGGCGAATTTACAATGAGCAGTTCTTC

D: TRBD2
V: TRBV12-3/TRBV12-4
J: TRBJ2-3
size: few
CDR3: CASSLGLAGPDTQYF
DNA: TGTGCCAGCAGTTTAGGCCTAGCGGGACCCGATACGCAGTATTTT

D: NA
V: TRBV3-1
J: TRBJ2-5
size: NA
CDR3: CASSQGIPAPSTRAAETQYF
DNA: TGTGCCAGCAGCCAAGGAATCCCCGCCCCCTCGACTCGGGCCGCGGAGACCCAGTACTTC

D: NA
V: TRBV28
J: TRBJ2-3
size: many
CDR3: CASRPNTDTQYF
DNA: TGTGCCAGCAGACCAAACACAGATACGCAGTATTTT

D: TRBD2
V: TRBV7-9
J: TRBJ2-3
size: NA
CDR3: CAGSLAGITDTQYF
DNA: TGTGCCGGCAGCTTAGCGGGAATCACAGATACGCAGTATTTT

D: NA
V: TRBV28
J: TRBJ1-5
size: NA
CDR3: CASSLGNGSNQPQHF
DNA: TGTGCCAGCAGTTTAGGAAACGGCAGCAATCAGCCCCAGCATTTT

D: TRBD2
V: TRBV7-2
J: TRBJ2-3
size: many
CDR3: CASSPRTSSAYTDTQYF
DNA: TGTGCCAGCAGCCCGAGGACTAGCTCAGCATACACAGATACGCAGTATTTT

D: NA
V: TRBV5-1
J: TRBJ2-2
size: many
CDR3: CASSLAVSPGELFF
DNA: TGCGCCAGCAGCTTGGCCGTTAGTCCCGGGGAGCTGTTTTTT

D: TRBD1
V: TRBV4-3
J: TRBJ1-2
size: NA
CDR3: CASSQVPTGGFGYTF
DNA: TGCGCCAGCAGCCAAGTCCCGACAGGGGGCTTTGGCTACACCTTC

D: NA
V: TRBV4-1
J: TRBJ1-2
size: NA
CDR3: CASSQASGFRGYTF
DNA: TGCGCCAGCAGCCAAGCCTCAGGATTCCGTGGCTACACCTTC

D: NA
V: TRBV4-3
J: TRBJ2-3
size: few
CDR3: CASSQAIAAGAGDTQYF
DNA: TGCGCCAGCAGCCAAGCGATCGCGGCGGGTGCGGGGGATACGCAGTATTTT

D: TRBD1
V: TRBV2
J: TRBJ1-2
size: many
CDR3: CASSEQGTGEWYYGYTF
DNA: TGTGCCAGCAGTGAGCAAGGGACAGGGGAATGGTACTATGGCTACACCTTC

D: TRBD1
V: TRBV19
J: TRBJ1-2
size: many
CDR3: CATGDSGEGGYTF
DNA: TGTGCCACCGGGGACAGTGGAGAAGGAGGCTACACCTTC

D: TRBD1
V: TRBV29-1
J: TRBJ1-2
size: few
CDR3: CSVTSGQNYGYTF
DNA: TGCAGCGTAACCTCGGGACAGAACTATGGCTACACCTTC

D: NA
V: TRBV20-1
J: TRBJ1-5
size: NA
CDR3: CSAMSVGGEGQPQHF
DNA: TGCAGTGCCATGTCCGTTGGAGGGGAAGGTCAGCCCCAGCATTTT

D: NA
V: TRBV3-1
J: TRBJ2-7
size: many
CDR3: CASSEDLYEQYF
DNA: TGTGCCAGCAGCGAAGACCTCTACGAGCAGTACTTC

D: NA
V: TRBV20-1
J: TRBJ2-7
size: many
CDR3: CSARDRGWGSYEQYF
DNA: TGCAGTGCTAGAGATCGGGGTTGGGGATCCTACGAGCAGTACTTC

D: NA
V: TRBV29-1
J: TRBJ2-1
size: many
CDR3: CSVVGNEQFF
DNA: TGCAGCGTTGTGGGAAATGAGCAGTTCTTC

D: NA
V: TRBV5-5
J: TRBJ2-7
size: NA
CDR3: CASSLDIAYEQYF
DNA: TGTGCCAGCAGCTTAGACATTGCCTACGAGCAGTACTTC

D: NA
V: TRBV12-3/TRBV12-4
J: TRBJ2-2
size: NA
CDR3: CASSIPRTENTGELFF
DNA: TGTGCCAGCAGTATTCCGCGGACCGAAAACACCGGGGAGCTGTTTTTT

D: NA
V: TRBV11-2
J: TRBJ2-1
size: many
CDR3: CASSLGTLQFF
DNA: TGTGCCAGCAGCTTGGGTACCTTGCAGTTCTTC

D: NA
V: TRBV20-1
J: TRBJ1-2
size: NA
CDR3: CSASLGERQGYTF
DNA: TGCAGTGCTTCCCTGGGGGAGCGGCAAGGCTACACCTTC

D: NA
V: TRBV6-1
J: TRBJ2-7
size: NA
CDR3: CASSESSYEQYF
DNA: TGTGCCAGCAGTGAATCCTCCTACGAGCAGTACTTC

D: TRBD1
V: TRBV7-8
J: TRBJ1-5
size: many
CDR3: CASSSRTGIQPQHF
DNA: TGTGCCAGCAGCTCTCGGACAGGGATTCAGCCCCAGCATTTT

D: NA
V: TRBV20-1
J: TRBJ2-1
size: many
CDR3: CSARRLSSYNEQFF
DNA: TGCAGTGCTAGACGATTAAGCTCCTACAATGAGCAGTTCTTC

D: TRBD1
V: TRBV19
J: TRBJ2-3
size: NA
CDR3: CASSIFGQGARDTQYF
DNA: TGTGCCAGTAGTATTTTCGGACAGGGGGCTAGAGATACGCAGTATTTT

D: NA
V: TRBV28
J: TRBJ1-2
size: many
CDR3: CASSAIYRDGYTF
DNA: TGTGCCAGCAGTGCGATATACAGGGACGGCTACACCTTC

D: NA
V: TRBV12-5
J: TRBJ2-1
size: few
CDR3: CASGFSTGEQFF
DNA: TGTGCTAGTGGTTTTTCCACGGGTGAGCAGTTCTTC

D: TRBD1
V: TRBV20-1
J: TRBJ2-1
size: few
CDR3: CSARSSWGQYNEQFF
DNA: TGCAGTGCTAGATCTTCCTGGGGACAGTACAATGAGCAGTTCTTC

D: NA
V: TRBV7-2
J: TRBJ2-1
size: many
CDR3: CASSLGWEPYNEQFF
DNA: TGTGCCAGCAGCTTAGGGTGGGAGCCCTACAATGAGCAGTTCTTC

D: TRBD1
V: TRBV29-1
J: TRBJ1-2
size: few
CDR3: CSAQGGELYGYTF
DNA: TGCAGCGCCCAGGGGGGGGAACTCTATGGCTACACCTTC

D: TRBD2
V: TRBV18
J: TRBJ2-3
size: few
CDR3: CASSLSVGGGPRTDTQYF
DNA: TGTGCCAGCTCACTTTCGGTTGGCGGGGGTCCACGCACAGATACGCAGTATTTT

D: NA
V: TRBV6-2/TRBV6-3
J: TRBJ1-1
size: few
CDR3: CASRTPRGLTNTEAFF
DNA: TGTGCCAGCAGGACCCCACGGGGACTAACGAACACTGAAGCTTTCTTT

D: TRBD1
V: TRBV4-1
J: TRBJ2-5
size: few
CDR3: CASSHAWDSQETQYF
DNA: TGCGCCAGCAGCCACGCATGGGACAGTCAAGAGACCCAGTACTTC

D: NA
V: TRBV6-1
J: TRBJ2-7
size: many
CDR3: CASTAPGSYEQYF
DNA: TGTGCCAGCACGGCCCCCGGGTCCTACGAGCAGTACTTC

D: NA
V: TRBV18
J: TRBJ1-3
size: few
CDR3: CASLQDSSGNTIYF
DNA: TGTGCCAGCCTTCAGGACAGCTCTGGAAACACCATATATTTT

D: NA
V: TRBV24-1
J: TRBJ2-6
size: few
CDR3: CATSAEGPGANVLTF
DNA: TGTGCCACCAGTGCTGAGGGTCCTGGGGCCAACGTCCTGACTTTC

D: TRBD1
V: TRBV19
J: TRBJ1-2
size: few
CDR3: CASSITGTGVLYGYTF
DNA: TGTGCCAGTAGTATCACCGGGACAGGGGTCCTTTATGGCTACACCTTC

D: NA
V: TRBV3-1
J: TRBJ2-2
size: many
CDR3: CASSQGTATTGELFF
DNA: TGTGCCAGCAGCCAAGGAACAGCTACCACCGGGGAGCTGTTTTTT

D: TRBD2
V: TRBV24-1
J: TRBJ2-3
size: many
CDR3: CATSDRRLAKADTQYF
DNA: TGTGCCACCAGTGACCGCCGACTAGCGAAGGCAGATACGCAGTATTTT

D: NA
V: TRBV5-6
J: TRBJ2-2
size: NA
CDR3: CASSGYPQGTNTGELFF
DNA: TGTGCCAGCAGTGGCTATCCGCAAGGCACCAACACCGGGGAGCTGTTTTTT

D: NA
V: TRBV29-1
J: TRBJ1-1
size: NA
CDR3: CSVVGQLFVGTEAFF
DNA: TGCAGCGTTGTCGGACAGCTGTTTGTGGGCACTGAAGCTTTCTTT

D: NA
V: TRBV30
J: TRBJ1-6
size: NA
CDR3: CASSGSSYNSPLHF
DNA: TGTGCCTCGTCGGGAAGCTCCTATAATTCACCCCTCCACTTT

D: TRBD2
V: TRBV7-3
J: TRBJ2-7
size: many
CDR3: CASSTGLAGGGEQYF
DNA: TGTGCCAGCAGCACGGGACTAGCGGGAGGCGGAGAGCAGTACTTC

D: TRBD1
V: TRBV9
J: TRBJ2-1
size: NA
CDR3: CASSATGGFDEQFF
DNA: TGTGCCAGCAGCGCCACAGGGGGATTCGATGAGCAGTTCTTC

D: NA
V: TRBV5-8
J: TRBJ1-2
size: few
CDR3: CASSRDRRGGYTF
DNA: TGTGCCAGCAGCAGGGACCGGAGAGGTGGCTACACCTTC